Sequencing of this T cell receptor (beta chain) was carried out in a study of blood T cell repertoires in COVID-19. Study in general: The United States, Italy and Spain were the sources of the acute and convalescent COVID-19 samples. PBMCs, B-cell-depleted T cells, or T cells were the source of the cDNA or gDNA that made up the material.

Trimming at V came to 6 bases and at J to 2 bases, leaving 12 bases not matched to a gene. Germline-derived CDR1 and CDR2 are GTSNPN and SVGIG (reference sequence). The CDR3 is 15 residues long. The authors' processing: Reference gene primer amplification in the assay estimated nucleated cell counts. Method: immunoSEQ multiplex PCR; TCRdb's copy keeps in-frame clones and lacks some. V and J calls and clone size are given by that table; D and trimming were obtained from the DNA. The data contain more than 100,000 clones, 65% to 90% of them singletons. This TCR derives from an elderly man with acute or convalescent COVID-19. Material for sequencing was peripheral blood. V gene TRBV30 combines with J gene TRBJ1-2, with 7 bases that match TRBD1. CDR3 protein: CACQDRAGGNYGYTF. Here the CDR3 DNA reads TGTGCCTGCCAAGACAGGGCTGGGGGAAACTATGGCTACACCTTC.